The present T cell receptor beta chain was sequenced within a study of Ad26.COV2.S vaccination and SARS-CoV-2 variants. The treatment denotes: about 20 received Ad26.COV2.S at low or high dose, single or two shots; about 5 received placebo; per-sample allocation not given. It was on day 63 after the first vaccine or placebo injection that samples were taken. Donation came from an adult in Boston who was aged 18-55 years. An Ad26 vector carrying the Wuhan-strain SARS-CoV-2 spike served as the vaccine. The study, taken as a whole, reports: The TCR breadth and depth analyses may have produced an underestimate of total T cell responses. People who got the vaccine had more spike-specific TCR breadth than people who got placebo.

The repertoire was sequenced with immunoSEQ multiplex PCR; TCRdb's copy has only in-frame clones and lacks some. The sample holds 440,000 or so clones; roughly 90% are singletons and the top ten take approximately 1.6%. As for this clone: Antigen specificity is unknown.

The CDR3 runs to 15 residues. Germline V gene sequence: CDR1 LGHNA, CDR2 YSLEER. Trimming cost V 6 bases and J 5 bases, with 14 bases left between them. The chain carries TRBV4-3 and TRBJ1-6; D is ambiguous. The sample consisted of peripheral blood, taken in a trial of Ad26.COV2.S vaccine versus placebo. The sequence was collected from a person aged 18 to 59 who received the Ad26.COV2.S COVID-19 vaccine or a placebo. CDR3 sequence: CASRSATANNSPLHF. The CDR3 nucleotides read TGCGCCAGCAGGAGCGCGACGGCGAATAATTCACCCCTCCACTTT.